This T cell receptor beta chain was observed in a study of T-cell reconstitution after alpha-beta-depleted transplantation in children. The library targeted TCRbeta and was prepared with unique molecular identifiers. TCRdb used MiXCR to reprocess the PCR reads, holding one entry per CDR3 protein. The sample has about 980,000 distinct CDR3 sequences, 25% to 35% seen once. Germline V gene lookup returns CDR1 MDHEN and CDR2 SYDVKM. This CDR3 has 16 residues. J was trimmed by 3 bases and V by 7 bases; bases with no gene match: 12. A few counts support this clonotype. The gene calls are TRBV28 and TRBJ1-2; TRBD1 matches at 9 bases. Here the sequenced sample was PBMCs, mostly from graft donor cells, taken 360 days after TCRalphabeta/CD19-depleted stem cell transplant. The sequence came from a boy under two years old who had a stem cell transplant for SCID, so the T cells may come from the graft donor. The CDR3 nucleotides read TGTGCCAGCACCGTGGACAGGGGCGCATCGGACTATGGCTACACCTTC. It specifies CASTVDRGASDYGYTF.